This is a list of T cell receptor beta chains from one sample in a study of T cells in localized non-small cell lung cancer. Data came from immunoSEQ multiplex PCR; TCRdb stores just in-frame clones and leaves some out. The sample contains 45,000 to 70,000 clones, 70% to 90% of which appear only once. The material was peripheral blood, obtained before any cancer treatment. The receptors here all came from a woman between 40 and 69 years old with stage I lung adenocarcinoma. Each CDR3 is given with its conserved first and last residue. A D gene is named only where the DNA matches it firmly. Clone size appears in some rows only: once, few, many, or a class for an expanded clone.

-	TRBD1	TRBJ1-6	TRBV27	CASSLFSGQGSSPLHF	TGTGCCAGCAGTTTATTCTCGGGACAGGGGAGTTCACCCCTCCACTTT
-	TRBD2	TRBJ2-3	TRBV19	CASRRLAASTDTQYF	TGTGCCAGTCGCCGACTAGCGGCCAGCACAGATACGCAGTATTTT
once	-	TRBJ1-5	TRBV4-3	CASSPEARTVQPQHF	TGCGCCAGCAGCCCCGAAGCCAGGACTGTTCAGCCCCAGCATTTT
-	-	TRBJ2-1	TRBV20-1	CSVSEGYEQFF	TGCAGTGTTAGCGAAGGGTATGAGCAGTTCTTC
-	-	TRBJ1-2	TRBV19	CASTLGRGISYTF	TGTGCCAGTACTCTCGGACGGGGTATTAGCTACACCTTC
-	TRBD2	TRBJ2-2	TRBV27	CASSLHPLAGGTNTGELFF	TGTGCCAGCAGTCTACACCCACTAGCGGGGGGGACTAACACCGGGGAGCTGTTTTTT
-	-	TRBJ2-3	TRBV30	CAWSVQSGFTDTQYF	TGTGCCTGGAGTGTACAAAGCGGGTTCACAGATACGCAGTATTTT
few	TRBD1	TRBJ1-2	TRBV9	CASSDRTGPNGYTF	TGTGCCAGCAGCGACAGGACAGGTCCCAATGGCTACACCTTC
-	-	TRBJ2-5	TRBV5-1	CASSLGRGTETQYF	TGCGCCAGCAGCTTGGGGAGGGGGACTGAGACCCAGTACTTC
-	TRBD1	TRBJ1-4	TRBV11-2	CASSLGTGAISEKLFF	TGTGCCAGCAGCTTGGGGACAGGGGCAATTAGTGAAAAACTGTTTTTT
-	-	TRBJ2-5	TRBV2	CASSEGAETQYF	TGTGCCAGCAGCGAAGGGGCTGAGACCCAGTACTTC
-	-	TRBJ2-5	TRBV5-1	CASSLDLVQETQYF	TGCGCCAGCAGCTTGGACCTCGTACAAGAGACCCAGTACTTC
few	-	TRBJ1-1	TRBV28	CASSGNTEAFF	TGTGCCAGCAGTGGGAACACTGAAGCTTTCTTT
-	-	TRBJ2-7	TRBV11-2	CASSFDWYEQYF	TGTGCCAGCAGCTTCGACTGGTACGAGCAGTACTTC
-	TRBD1	TRBJ2-2	TRBV6-5	CASSQGVGELFF	TGTGCCAGCAGCCAGGGGGTCGGGGAGCTGTTTTTT
-	-	TRBJ1-2	TRBV2	CASSEGGIGYYGYTF	TGTGCCAGCAGTGAAGGGGGGATTGGTTACTATGGCTACACCTTC
-	-	TRBJ2-1	TRBV7-9	CASSSVGSYNEQFF	TGTGCCAGCAGCTCCGTTGGGTCCTACAATGAGCAGTTCTTC
once	TRBD1	TRBJ2-7	TRBV7-2	CASSLWTGPYEQYF	TGTGCCAGCAGCCTATGGACAGGGCCCTACGAGCAGTACTTC
-	-	TRBJ2-7	TRBV19	CATRRGFEQYF	TGTGCCACCCGAAGGGGGTTCGAGCAGTACTTC
-	-	TRBJ1-5	TRBV2	CASSETFSNQPQHF	TGTGCCAGCAGTGAAACATTCAGCAATCAGCCCCAGCATTTT
-	TRBD1	TRBJ1-2	TRBV7-2	CASSMDRAAFDGYTF	TGTGCCAGCAGCATGGACAGGGCGGCCTTCGATGGCTACACCTTC
-	-	TRBJ1-4	TRBV29-1	CSAYNEKLFF	TGCAGCGCATACAATGAAAAACTGTTTTTT
-	-	TRBJ1-1	TRBV18	CASSNAPQVNTEAFF	TGTGCCAGCTCAAACGCTCCACAGGTGAACACTGAAGCTTTCTTT
once	TRBD1	TRBJ1-6	TRBV5-1	CASRDRVLGNSPLHF	TGCGCCAGCAGGGACAGGGTTTTAGGTAATTCACCCCTCCACTTT
-	-	TRBJ1-5	TRBV5-1	CASSFGGPGQPQHF	TGCGCCAGCAGCTTCGGGGGGCCGGGGCAGCCCCAGCATTTT
-	-	TRBJ2-5	TRBV19	CASSIGDIGETQYF	TGTGCCAGTAGTATAGGGGACATCGGGGAGACCCAGTACTTC
-	TRBD1	TRBJ1-2	TRBV7-9	CASSMTGDSGYTF	TGTGCCAGCAGCATGACAGGGGACAGTGGCTACACCTTC
-	-	TRBJ1-5	TRBV18	CASSPPAQPQHF	TGTGCCAGCTCACCACCGGCCCAGCCCCAGCATTTT
-	-	TRBJ1-1	TRBV30	CAWSVGTTNTEAFF	TGTGCCTGGAGTGTAGGGACAACAAACACTGAAGCTTTCTTT
-	TRBD2	TRBJ2-1	TRBV7-2	CASSPLAGGFYNEQFF	TGTGCCAGCAGCCCACTAGCGGGGGGGTTTTATAATGAGCAGTTCTTC
-	-	TRBJ2-6	TRBV2	CASSGIGSGANVLTF	TGTGCCAGCAGTGGAATTGGATCTGGGGCCAACGTCCTGACTTTC
-	-	TRBJ2-5	TRBV29-1	CSVEGWTFQETQYF	TGCAGCGTTGAAGGTTGGACGTTCCAAGAGACCCAGTACTTC
-	-	TRBJ1-1	TRBV5-6	CASSSGLTMNTEAFF	TGTGCCAGCAGCAGTGGACTGACCATGAACACTGAAGCTTTCTTT
-	-	TRBJ1-5	TRBV19	CASKKSRQSSNQPQHF	TGTGCCAGTAAAAAAAGTAGGCAGTCTAGCAATCAGCCCCAGCATTTT
-	-	TRBJ1-5	TRBV21-1	CASSVHPGDSQYSNQPQHF	TGTGCCAGCAGCGTACATCCAGGGGACAGCCAATATAGCAATCAGCCCCAGCATTTT
once	TRBD2	TRBJ2-1	TRBV11-2	CASSFSGGGPYNEQFF	TGTGCCAGCAGTTTTAGCGGGGGCGGCCCCTACAATGAGCAGTTCTTC
-	-	TRBJ1-6	TRBV19	CASRVTSSYNSPLHF	TGTGCCAGTAGGGTGACGAGCTCCTATAATTCACCCCTCCACTTT
-	TRBD2	TRBJ2-7	TRBV4-1	CASSQDPRGGWSSYEQYF	TGCGCCAGCAGCCAAGACCCTCGGGGGGGGTGGAGCTCCTACGAGCAGTACTTC
-	TRBD1	TRBJ1-1	TRBV7-2	CASSLNKGAGTEAFF	TGTGCCAGCAGCTTAAATAAGGGGGCAGGAACTGAAGCTTTCTTT
once	-	TRBJ2-3	TRBV30	CAWRRTFFGTDTQYF	TGTGCCTGGAGGAGGACTTTCTTTGGCACAGATACGCAGTATTTT
-	-	TRBJ1-5	TRBV19	CASSIDTSNQPQHF	TGTGCCAGTAGTATTGATACTAGCAATCAGCCCCAGCATTTT